This TCR beta chain is drawn from a study of regulatory T cells in long-lasting Graves disease (dated by TCRdb to about 2021). At the level of the whole study: To count as having persistent Graves' disease, a patient had to have received antithyroid drug treatment for over 5 years with TSH receptor autoantibodies remaining persistently positive. A total of about 35 samples underwent TCR sequencing, from around 13 patients with persistent Graves' disease and some 20 patients with newly diagnosed Graves' disease. The study was registered as a clinical trial and conducted in China. On average, persistent Graves' disease patients in the clinical cohort had been on antithyroid drugs for about 10.3 years. This study used TCR sequencing and RNA sequencing of peripheral blood to compare persistent Graves' disease patients against newly diagnosed Graves' disease patients.

From the germline V gene, CDR1 is MNHNS and CDR2 is SASEGT. The CDR3 goes from the cysteine to the phenylalanine over 13 residues. Only CDR3 DNA is held: 39 bases, read in frame from base 1. A distance of 3 bases separates the germline ends of V and J, which lose 2 bases and 4 bases respectively. Findings and caveats that apply to the study as a whole: Lower TCR Shannon entropy and fewer highly expanded clones were observed in persistent Graves' disease patients than in newly diagnosed patients, which suggested clonal expansion. Because the primary lesion, thyroid tissue, could not be accessed, the study looked at peripheral blood alone. Preferential use of TRBV28, TRBJ1-2 and TRBJ2-5 was observed in persistent disease, whereas TRBV20-1 and TRBJ2-1 were favored in newly diagnosed disease. Sequencing and analysis were limited to the TCR beta chain. Persistent patients shared more public clonotypes among themselves (fewer than 3,000) than newly diagnosed patients did (nearly 1,000). The authors noted that the small sample size was a limitation that may lower accuracy.

This clonotype was seen many times. There is no known antigen for this receptor. Base qualities are not provided; no much larger clone lies one nucleotide away. Library preparation was by multiplex PCR. The run used an Illumina HiSeq 4000. To build TCR beta libraries, CDR3 regions were amplified by Arm-PCR using iRepertoire HTBI primers. Before sequencing, the PCR products underwent gel purification. Per the source publication's procedure: A total of around 66 TRBV and under 15 TRBJ segments were identified across samples and were used for gene usage analysis of CDR3 amino acid clonotypes. COPE and FqMerger were used to merge the filtered high-quality paired reads into contigs. BLAST was used to align contigs to the IMGT TRBV, TRBD and TRBJ reference genes, and CDR3 was defined following IMGT. Clonotypes above 0.1% frequency were classified as highly expanded clones. Repertoire diversity was measured by Shannon entropy, and V-J evenness by the Gini coefficient. A clonotype was considered public if more than one individual shared it. TCRdb took the public reads, trimmed them with fastp at Q25, ran MiXCR for clone calling and kept in-frame beta chains. Entries that share a CDR3 protein sequence are merged under the most common genes and DNA. What appears here as the V and J calls and clone size reflects TCRdb's work, not the paper's. In all, the sample holds hundreds of thousands of distinct CDR3 sequences, and 25% to 30% of those were seen once. Of the sample, 35% to 55% falls within the top ten clones.

This specimen's time point label, interpreted: persistent/refractory GD, antithyroid drugs over 5 years with positive TRAb. For both TCR sequencing and RNA sequencing, RNA was extracted from PBMCs using TRIzol. The diagnosis of Graves' disease was made according to American Thyroid Association guidelines. Recruitment of patients was carried out at an endocrinology department in Xi'an, China. Each patient gave roughly 10 milliliters of peripheral blood, collected in an EDTA anticoagulant tube. Ficoll Paque Plus density gradient separation was used to isolate PBMCs, and no further T cell sorting was done. An Agilent 2100 Bioanalyzer and agarose gel were used to check RNA quality, while a NanoDrop 2000 measured RNA concentration.

The sample was peripheral blood mononuclear cells (PBMCs), taken when the disease was refractory, from a patient treated with antithyroid drugs. The chain couples TRBV6-1 to TRBJ1-6; the D gene cannot be resolved reliably. This clonotype was sampled from a female donor with Graves disease. The DNA sequence is given as TGTGCCAGCAGTGAAAATTATAATTCACCCCTCCACTTT. Its amino acids are CASSENYNSPLHF.